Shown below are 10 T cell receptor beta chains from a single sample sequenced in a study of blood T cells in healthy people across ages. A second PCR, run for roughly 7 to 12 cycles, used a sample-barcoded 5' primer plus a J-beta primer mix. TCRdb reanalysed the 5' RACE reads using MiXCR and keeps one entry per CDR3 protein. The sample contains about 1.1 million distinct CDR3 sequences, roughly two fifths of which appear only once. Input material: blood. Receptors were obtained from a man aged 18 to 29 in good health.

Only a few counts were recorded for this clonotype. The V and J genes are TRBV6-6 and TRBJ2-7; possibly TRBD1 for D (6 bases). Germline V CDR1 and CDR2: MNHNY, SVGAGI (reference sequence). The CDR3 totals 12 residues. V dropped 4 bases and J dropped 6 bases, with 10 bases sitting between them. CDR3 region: CASSSRGGEQYF. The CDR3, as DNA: TGTGCCAGCAGTTCCAGGGGTGGCGAGCAGTACTTC.

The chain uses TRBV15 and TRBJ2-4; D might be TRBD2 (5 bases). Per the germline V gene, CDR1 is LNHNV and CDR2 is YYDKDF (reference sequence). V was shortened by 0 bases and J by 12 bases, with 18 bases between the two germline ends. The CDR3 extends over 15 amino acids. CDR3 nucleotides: TGTGCCACCAGCAGAGATAAGGGCCCTGGGAGCAATCAGTACTTC. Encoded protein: CATSRDKGPGSNQYF.

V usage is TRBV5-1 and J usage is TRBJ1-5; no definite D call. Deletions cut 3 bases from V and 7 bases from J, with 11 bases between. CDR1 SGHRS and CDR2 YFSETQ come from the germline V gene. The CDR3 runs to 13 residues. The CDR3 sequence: CASSSVVGQPQHF. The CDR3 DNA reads TGCGCCAGCAGCTCGGTCGTCGGCCAGCCCCAGCATTTT.

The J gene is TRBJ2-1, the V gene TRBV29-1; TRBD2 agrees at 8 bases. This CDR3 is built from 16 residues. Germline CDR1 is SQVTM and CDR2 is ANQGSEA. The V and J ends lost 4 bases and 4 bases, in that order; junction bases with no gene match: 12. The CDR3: CSVASGAGAVYNEQFF. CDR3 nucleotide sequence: TGCAGCGTTGCTTCAGGAGCGGGGGCCGTATACAATGAGCAGTTCTTC.

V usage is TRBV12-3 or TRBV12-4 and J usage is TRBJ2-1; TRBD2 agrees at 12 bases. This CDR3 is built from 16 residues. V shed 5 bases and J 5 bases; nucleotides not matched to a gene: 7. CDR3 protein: CASSQSSGGVHNEQFF. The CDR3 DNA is TGTGCCAGCAGTCAATCTAGCGGGGGGGTACACAATGAGCAGTTCTTC.

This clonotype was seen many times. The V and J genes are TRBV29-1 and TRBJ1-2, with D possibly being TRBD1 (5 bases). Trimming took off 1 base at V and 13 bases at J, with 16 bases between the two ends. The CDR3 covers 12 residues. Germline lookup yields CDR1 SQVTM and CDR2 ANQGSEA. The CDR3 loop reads CSVEATRGVGTF. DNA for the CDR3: TGCAGCGTTGAAGCGACCCGAGGGGTAGGCACCTTC.

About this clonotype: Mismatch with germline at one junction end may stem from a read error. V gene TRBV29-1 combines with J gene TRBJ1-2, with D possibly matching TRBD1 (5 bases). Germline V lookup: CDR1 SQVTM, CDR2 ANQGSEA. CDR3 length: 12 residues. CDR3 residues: CSVEPGTYGYAF. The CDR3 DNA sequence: TGCAGCGTTGAACCCGGGACCTATGGCTACGCCTTC.

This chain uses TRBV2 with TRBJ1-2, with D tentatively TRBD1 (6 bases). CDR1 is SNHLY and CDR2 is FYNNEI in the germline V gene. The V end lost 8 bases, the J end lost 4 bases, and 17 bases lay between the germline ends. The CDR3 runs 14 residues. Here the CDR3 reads CASHSQGLSYGYTF. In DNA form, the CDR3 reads TGTGCCAGCCATTCACAGGGATTAAGCTATGGCTACACCTTC.

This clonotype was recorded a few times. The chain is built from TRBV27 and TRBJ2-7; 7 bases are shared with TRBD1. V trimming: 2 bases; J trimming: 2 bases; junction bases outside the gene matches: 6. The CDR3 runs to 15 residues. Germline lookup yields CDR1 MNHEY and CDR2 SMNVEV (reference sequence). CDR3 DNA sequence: TGTGCCAGCAGTTTACGAGGGGGCGATACCTACGAGCAGTACTTC. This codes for CASSLRGGDTYEQYF.

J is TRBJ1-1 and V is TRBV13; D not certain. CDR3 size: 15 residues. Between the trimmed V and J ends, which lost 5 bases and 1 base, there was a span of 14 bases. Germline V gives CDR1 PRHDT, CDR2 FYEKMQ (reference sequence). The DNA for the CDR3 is TGTGCCAGCAGCCCAGCCCCAAATTCGAACACTGAAGCTTTCTTT. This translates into CASSPAPNSNTEAFF.